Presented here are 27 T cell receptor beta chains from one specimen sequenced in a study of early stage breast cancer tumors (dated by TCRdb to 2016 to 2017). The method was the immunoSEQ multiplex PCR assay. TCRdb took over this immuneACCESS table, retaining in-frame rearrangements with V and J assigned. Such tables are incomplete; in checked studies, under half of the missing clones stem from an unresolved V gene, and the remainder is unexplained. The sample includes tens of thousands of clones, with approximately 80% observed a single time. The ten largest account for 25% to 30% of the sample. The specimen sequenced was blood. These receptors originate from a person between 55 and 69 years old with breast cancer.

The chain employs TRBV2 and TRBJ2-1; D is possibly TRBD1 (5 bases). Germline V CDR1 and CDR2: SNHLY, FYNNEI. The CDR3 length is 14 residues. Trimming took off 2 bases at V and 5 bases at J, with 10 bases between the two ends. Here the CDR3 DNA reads TGTGCCAGCAGTGAAACCAGGGCCCACAATGAGCAGTTCTTC. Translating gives CASSETRAHNEQFF.

The CDR3 loop reads CASSAGQPSGANVLTF. The CDR3 DNA is TGCGCCAGCAGCGCCGGCCAACCCTCTGGGGCCAACGTCCTGACTTTC. V gene TRBV5-1 combines with J gene TRBJ2-6; D is unresolved. Trimming stripped 4 bases from V and 0 bases from J, with 11 bases between. CDR1 and CDR2 from the germline V gene are SGHRS and YFSETQ. The CDR3 contains 16 residues. Using reference TRBV5-1 and TRBJ2-6 for the parts outside the CDR3, the full variable domain is KAGVTQTPRYLIKTRGQQVTLSCSPISGHRSVSWYQQTPGQGLQFLFEYFSETQRNKGNFPGRFSGRQFSNSRSEMNVSTLELGDSALYLCASSAGQPSGANVLTFGAGSRLTVL.

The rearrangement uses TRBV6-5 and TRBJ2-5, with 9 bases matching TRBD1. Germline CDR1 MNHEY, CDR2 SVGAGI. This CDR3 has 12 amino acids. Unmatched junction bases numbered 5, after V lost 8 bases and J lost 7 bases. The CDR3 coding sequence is TGTGCCAGCCGGACAGGGGTAGGGACCCAGTACTTC. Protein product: CASRTGVGTQYF.

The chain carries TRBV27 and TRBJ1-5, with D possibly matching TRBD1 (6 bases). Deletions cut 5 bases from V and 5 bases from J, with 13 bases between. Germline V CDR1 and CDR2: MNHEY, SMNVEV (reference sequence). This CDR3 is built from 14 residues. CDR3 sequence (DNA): TGTGCCAGCAGTGCACAGGGTTCCTATCAGCCCCAGCATTTT. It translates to CASSAQGSYQPQHF.

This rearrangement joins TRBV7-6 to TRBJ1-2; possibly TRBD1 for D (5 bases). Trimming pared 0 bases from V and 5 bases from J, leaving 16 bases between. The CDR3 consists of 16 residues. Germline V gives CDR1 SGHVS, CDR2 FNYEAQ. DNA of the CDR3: TGTGCCAGCAGCTTAGCGGGGGACGGGAACGCTTATGGCTACACCTTC. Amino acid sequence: CASSLAGDGNAYGYTF.

The DNA for the CDR3 is TGCGCCAGCAGCCAAGCTAGCGGGAGTGAAGCAGATACGCAGTATTTT. It yields the protein CASSQASGSEADTQYF. The V call is TRBV5-1, the J call TRBJ2-3; 10 bases line up with TRBD2. This CDR3 is 16 amino acids long. The V gene end was trimmed by 4 bases and the J gene end by 4 bases; junction bases not matched to a gene: 9. Germline V lookup: CDR1 SGHRS, CDR2 YFSETQ.

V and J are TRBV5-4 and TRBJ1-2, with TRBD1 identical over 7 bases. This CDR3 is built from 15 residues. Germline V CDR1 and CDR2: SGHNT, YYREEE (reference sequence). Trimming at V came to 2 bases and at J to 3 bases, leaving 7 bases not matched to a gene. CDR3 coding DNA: TGTGCCAGCAGCTTAGGGGGCAGAAACTACTATGGCTACACCTTC. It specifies CASSLGGRNYYGYTF.

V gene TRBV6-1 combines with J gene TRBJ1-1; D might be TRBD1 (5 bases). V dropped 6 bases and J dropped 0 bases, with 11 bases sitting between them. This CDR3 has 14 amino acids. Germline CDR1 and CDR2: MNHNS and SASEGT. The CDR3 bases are TGTGCCAGCAGCGCGGGGGATATGAACACTGAAGCTTTCTTT. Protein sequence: CASSAGDMNTEAFF.

The CDR3 bases are TGTGCCAGCAGTTCACCCGCCGGGACTAGCGGCTTGCATGAGCAGTTCTTC. It is translated as CASSSPAGTSGLHEQFF. The rearrangement links TRBV27 to TRBJ2-1; 11 nucleotides align to TRBD2. The CDR3 sequence is 17 residues long. Per the germline V gene, CDR1 is MNHEY and CDR2 is SMNVEV (reference sequence). The J segment lost 8 bases and the V segment lost 4 bases, leaving 13 bases of the junction unmatched.

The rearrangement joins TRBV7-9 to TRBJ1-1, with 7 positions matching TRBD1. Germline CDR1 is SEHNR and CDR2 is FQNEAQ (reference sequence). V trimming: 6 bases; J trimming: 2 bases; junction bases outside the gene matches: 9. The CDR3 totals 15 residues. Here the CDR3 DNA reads TGTGCCAGCAGTTTTCCACAGGGGAGAAACACTGAAGCTTTCTTT. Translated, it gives CASSFPQGRNTEAFF.

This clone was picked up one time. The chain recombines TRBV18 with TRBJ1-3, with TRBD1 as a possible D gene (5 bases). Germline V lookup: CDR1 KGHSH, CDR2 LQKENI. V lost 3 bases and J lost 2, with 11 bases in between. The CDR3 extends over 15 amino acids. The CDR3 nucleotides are TGTGCCAGCTCACCTCCGGGGCAACCTGGAAACACCATATATTTT. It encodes CASSPPGQPGNTIYF.

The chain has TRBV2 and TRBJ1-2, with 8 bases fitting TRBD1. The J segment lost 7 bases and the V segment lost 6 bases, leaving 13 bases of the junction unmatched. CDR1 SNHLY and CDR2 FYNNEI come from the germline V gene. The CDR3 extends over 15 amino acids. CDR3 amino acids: CASSLDGQGLLGYTF. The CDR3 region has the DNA TGTGCCAGCAGCTTAGACGGACAGGGCCTTCTTGGCTACACCTTC. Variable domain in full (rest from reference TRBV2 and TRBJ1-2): EPEVTQTPSHQVTQMGQEVILRCVPISNHLYFYWYRQILGQKVEFLVSFYNNEISEKSEIFDDQFSVERPDGSNFTLKIRSTKLEDSAMYFCASSLDGQGLLGYTFGSGTRLTVV.

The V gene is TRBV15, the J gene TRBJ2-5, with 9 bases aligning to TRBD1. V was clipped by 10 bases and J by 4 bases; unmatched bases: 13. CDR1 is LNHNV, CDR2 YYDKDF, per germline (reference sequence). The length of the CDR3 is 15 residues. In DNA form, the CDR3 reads TGTGCCATCGGGAGCTTGGGACAGGGACCAGAGACCCAGTACTTC. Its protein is CAIGSLGQGPETQYF. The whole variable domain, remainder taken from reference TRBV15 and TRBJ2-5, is DAMVIQNPRYQVTQFGKPVTLSCSQTLNHNVMYWYQQKSSQAPKLLFHYYDKDFNNEADTPDNFQSRRPNTSFCFLDIRSPGLGDTAMYLCAIGSLGQGPETQYFGPGTRLLVL.

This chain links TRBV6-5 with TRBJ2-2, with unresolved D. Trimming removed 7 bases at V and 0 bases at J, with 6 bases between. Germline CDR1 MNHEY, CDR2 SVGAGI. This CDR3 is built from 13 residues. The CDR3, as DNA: TGTGCCAGCAAAGGGACGAACACCGGGGAGCTGTTTTTT. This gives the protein CASKGTNTGELFF.

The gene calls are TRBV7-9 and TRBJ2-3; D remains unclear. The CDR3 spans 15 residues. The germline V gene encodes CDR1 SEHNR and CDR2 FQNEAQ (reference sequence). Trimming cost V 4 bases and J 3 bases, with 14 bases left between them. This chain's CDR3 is CASSSTDTLTDTQYF. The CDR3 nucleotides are TGTGCCAGCAGCTCAACTGACACACTGACAGATACGCAGTATTTT.

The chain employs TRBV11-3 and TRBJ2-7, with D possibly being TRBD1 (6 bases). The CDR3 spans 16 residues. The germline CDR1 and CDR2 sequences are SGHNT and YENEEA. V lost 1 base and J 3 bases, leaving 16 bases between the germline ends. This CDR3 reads CASSLGAGTPNYEQYF. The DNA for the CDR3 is TGTGCCAGCAGCTTAGGGGCCGGGACACCAAACTACGAGCAGTACTTC.

The CDR3 coding sequence is TGTGCCAGCAGCTCCATGGTTGGGGGCTTCGGCTCTGGGGCCAACGTCCTGACTTTC. This gives the protein CASSSMVGGFGSGANVLTF. The chain combines TRBV7-9 with TRBJ2-6; maybe TRBD1 (6 bases). Germline-derived CDR1 and CDR2 are SEHNR and FQNEAQ (reference sequence). The CDR3 length is 19 residues. V lost 4 bases and J lost 0, with 19 bases in between.

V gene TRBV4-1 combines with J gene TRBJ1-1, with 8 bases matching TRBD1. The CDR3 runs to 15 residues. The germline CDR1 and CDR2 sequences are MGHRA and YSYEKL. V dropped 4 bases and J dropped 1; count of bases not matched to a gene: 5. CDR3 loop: CASSRSGTGNTEAFF. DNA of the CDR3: TGCGCCAGCAGCCGCTCCGGGACAGGGAACACTGAAGCTTTCTTT.

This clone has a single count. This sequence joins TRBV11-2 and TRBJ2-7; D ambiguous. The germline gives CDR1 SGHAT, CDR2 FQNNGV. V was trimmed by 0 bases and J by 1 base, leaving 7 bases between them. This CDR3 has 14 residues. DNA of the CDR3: TGTGCCAGCAGCTTAGATCGGCGGTCCTACGAGCAGTACTTC. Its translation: CASSLDRRSYEQYF.

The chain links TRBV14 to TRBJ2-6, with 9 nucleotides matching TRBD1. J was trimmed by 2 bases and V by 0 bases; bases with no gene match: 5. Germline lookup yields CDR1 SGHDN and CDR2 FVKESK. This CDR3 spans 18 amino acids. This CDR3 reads CASSQDLTGGAGANVLTF. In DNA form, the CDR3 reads TGTGCCAGCAGCCAAGACTTAACAGGGGGCGCTGGGGCCAACGTCCTGACTTTC.

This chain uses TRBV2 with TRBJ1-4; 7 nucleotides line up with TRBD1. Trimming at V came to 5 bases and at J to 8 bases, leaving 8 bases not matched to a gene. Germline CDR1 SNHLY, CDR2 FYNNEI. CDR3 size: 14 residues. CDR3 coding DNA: TGTGCCAGCAGTCCTAACAGGGGTGACGAAAAACTGTTTTTT. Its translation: CASSPNRGDEKLFF.

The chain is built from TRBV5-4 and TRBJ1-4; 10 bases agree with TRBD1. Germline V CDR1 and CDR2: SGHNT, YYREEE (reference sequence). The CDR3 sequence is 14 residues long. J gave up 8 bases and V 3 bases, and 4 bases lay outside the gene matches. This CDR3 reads CASSSGTGAEKLFF. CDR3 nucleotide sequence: TGTGCCAGCAGCTCCGGGACAGGGGCGGAAAAACTGTTTTTT. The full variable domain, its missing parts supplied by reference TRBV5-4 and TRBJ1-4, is ETGVTQSPTHLIKTRGQQVTLRCSSQSGHNTVSWYQQALGQGPQFIFQYYREEENGRGNFPPRFSGLQFPNYSSELNVNALELDDSALYLCASSSGTGAEKLFFGSGTQLSVL.

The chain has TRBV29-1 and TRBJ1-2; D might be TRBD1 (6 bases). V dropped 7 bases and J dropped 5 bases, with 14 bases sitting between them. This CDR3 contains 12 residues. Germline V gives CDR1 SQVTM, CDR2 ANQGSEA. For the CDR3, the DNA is TGCAGCGGGAACAGGGAAGGGTATGGCTACACCTTC. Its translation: CSGNREGYGYTF.

CDR3 bases: TGTGCCAGCAGCTACACATTGACCGGGGAGCTGTTTTTT. Translation gives CASSYTLTGELFF. The chain uses TRBV7-6 and TRBJ2-2; D is unclear. The CDR3 contains 13 residues. Looked up from germline, CDR1 is SGHVS and CDR2 is FNYEAQ. The V gene lost 4 bases and the J gene lost 5 bases, with 8 bases spanning the gap.

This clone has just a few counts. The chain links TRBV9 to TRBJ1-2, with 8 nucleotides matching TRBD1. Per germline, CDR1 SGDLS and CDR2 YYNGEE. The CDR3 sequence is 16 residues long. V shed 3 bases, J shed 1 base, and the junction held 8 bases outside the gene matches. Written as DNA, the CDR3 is TGTGCCAGCAGCGGAACTGGACAGGGCTTTAACTATGGCTACACCTTC. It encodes CASSGTGQGFNYGYTF.

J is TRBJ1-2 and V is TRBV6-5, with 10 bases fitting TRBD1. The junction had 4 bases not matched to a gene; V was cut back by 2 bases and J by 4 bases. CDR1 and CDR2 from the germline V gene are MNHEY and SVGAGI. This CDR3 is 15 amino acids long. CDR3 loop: CASSYDRGLPYGYTF. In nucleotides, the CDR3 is TGTGCCAGCAGTTACGACAGGGGGCTCCCCTATGGCTACACCTTC.

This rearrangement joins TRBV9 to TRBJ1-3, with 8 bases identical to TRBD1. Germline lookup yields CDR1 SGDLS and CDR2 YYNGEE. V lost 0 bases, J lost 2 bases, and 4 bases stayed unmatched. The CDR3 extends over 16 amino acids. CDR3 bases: TGTGCCAGCAGCGTAGATACAGGGGGAACTGGAAACACCATATATTTT. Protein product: CASSVDTGGTGNTIYF.